The 2 T cell receptor beta chains in this list originate from one sample, sequenced in a study of T cells in Graves' hyperthyroidism and ophthalmopathy. TCR beta CDR3 regions were amplified from RNA. The HTBI primer set served for first-round RT-PCR of the TCR CDR3. In TCRdb, the multiplex PCR reads were re-called with MiXCR into one record per CDR3 protein. The table shows a few hundred thousand distinct CDR3 sequences, with under 60% occurring only once. Material: peripheral blood or thyroid tissue (not recorded which). Source of these receptors: a woman aged 18-29 years with Graves' hyperthyroidism.

This rearrangement joins TRBV15 to TRBJ2-5; tentatively, D is TRBD2 (5 bases). V lost 2 bases, J lost 2 bases, and 9 bases lay in between. Looked up from germline, CDR1 is LNHNV and CDR2 is YYDKDF (reference sequence). The CDR3 has 14 residues. CDR3 amino acids: CATSRNPGQETQYF. CDR3 sequence (DNA): TGTGCCACCAGCAGAAATCCGGGACAAGAGACCCAGTACTTC.

The chain couples TRBV20-1 to TRBJ1-5; D might be TRBD1 (5 bases). The ends were cut back, 2 bases at V and 0 bases at J, with 29 bases in the middle. CDR3 length equals 21 residues. The germline V gene has CDR1 DFQATT and CDR2 SNEGSKA (reference sequence). The CDR3 spells CSARPTSGRYTGANSNQPQHF. For the CDR3, the DNA is TGCAGTGCTAGACCGACTAGCGGGAGGTACACCGGGGCGAATAGCAATCAGCCCCAGCATTTT.